A selection of T cell receptor beta chains follows, all from one sample in a study of T cells in Graves' hyperthyroidism and ophthalmopathy. TCRdb reprocessed the multiplex PCR reads via MiXCR and lists one record per CDR3 protein. The sample consists of about 250,000 distinct CDR3 sequences, approximately 23% of them appearing once. The sample was blood. All receptors come from a woman between 40 and 50 years old with Graves' ophthalmopathy. Each CDR3 is given with its conserved first and last residue. A D gene is named only where the DNA matches it firmly. The size entry is marked missing in some rows and otherwise reads once, few, many or a size class.

d_call j_call v_call clone_size cdr3_nt cdr3_aa
. TRBJ1-1 TRBV6-2/TRBV6-3 many TGTGCCAGCAGTTACTCGAATTTGAACACTGAAGCTTTCTTT CASSYSNLNTEAFF
. TRBJ2-7 TRBV7-2 many TGTGCCAGCAGCTTAGCGGAACGTCAAGAGCAGTACTTC CASSLAERQEQYF
. TRBJ1-1 TRBV3-1 many TGTGCCAGCAGCTACCTAGAAGGTCGAAACACTGAAGCTTTCTTT CASSYLEGRNTEAFF
. TRBJ2-2 TRBV7-3 . TGTGCCAGCAGCTTAGGGTACCCCGGGGAGCTGTTTTTT CASSLGYPGELFF
. TRBJ2-7 TRBV6-1 many TGTGCCAGCAGTCCACCTCCGCGGACCTCCTACGAGCAGTACTTC CASSPPPRTSYEQYF
. TRBJ2-7 TRBV6-5 many TGTGCCAGCAGTTACTGGGGGGTAGCGGACCCCTACGAGCAGTACTTC CASSYWGVADPYEQYF
. TRBJ2-7 TRBV6-4 . TGTGCCAGCAGTACTCGACCCCGGCGGGACGGCTCCTACGAGCAGTACTTC CASSTRPRRDGSYEQYF
. TRBJ1-5 TRBV12-3/TRBV12-4 many TGTGCCAGCAGCCCGGGGGGGTGGGATCAGCCCCAGCATTTT CASSPGGWDQPQHF
. TRBJ1-5 TRBV28 . TGTGCCAGCAGTTTATGGTCCCGGGGGCAGCCCCAGCATTTT CASSLWSRGQPQHF
. TRBJ1-5 TRBV6-1 . TGTGCCAGCAGTGGGTTGATTTATGACCGAAATAGCAATCAGCCCCAGCATTTT CASSGLIYDRNSNQPQHF
TRBD1 TRBJ1-5 TRBV6-5 many TGTGCCAGCAGTTTGGACCTGGACAGGAGTCAGCCCCAGCATTTT CASSLDLDRSQPQHF
. TRBJ2-7 TRBV12-3/TRBV12-4 . TGTGCCAGCAGGCGGATTCCCTACGAGCAGTACTTC CASRRIPYEQYF
. TRBJ1-1 TRBV25-1 many TGTGCCAGCAGTGAATTCGGGGGGAATGAAGCTTTCTTT CASSEFGGNEAFF
. TRBJ2-2 TRBV24-1 many TGTGCCACCAGTGGCCCGAGGGGGCGGGATCTACCCACCGGGGAGCTGTTTTTT CATSGPRGRDLPTGELFF
. TRBJ2-7 TRBV5-1 many TGCGCCAGCAGCTTGGCAGGGACTGGCGAGCAGTACTTC CASSLAGTGEQYF
. TRBJ1-2 TRBV29-1 many TGCAGCGTTGATTTCAACAACTATGGCTACACCTTC CSVDFNNYGYTF
. TRBJ1-1 TRBV6-5 . TGTGCCACCACTTATATGAACACTGAAGCTTTCTTT CATTYMNTEAFF
. TRBJ2-5 TRBV4-1 many TGCGCCAGCAGCATGAGGGGCCCCAAAGAGACCCAGTACTTC CASSMRGPKETQYF
TRBD2 TRBJ2-7 TRBV6-5 many TGTGCCAGCAGTTACTCCATCGGGAGGGCCGTCTTCTACGAGCAGTACTTC CASSYSIGRAVFYEQYF
TRBD2 TRBJ2-7 TRBV12-3/TRBV12-4 many TGTGCCAGCACTGCGGGAGGGCCCTACGAGCAGTACTTC CASTAGGPYEQYF
TRBD1 TRBJ1-1 TRBV6-5 many TGTGCCAGCAGTTACTCGGGGACAGTCACTGAAGCTTTCTTT CASSYSGTVTEAFF
. TRBJ2-7 TRBV19 . TGTGCCAGTAGTATTCGGGCCTCCACCTCCTACGAGCAGTACTTC CASSIRASTSYEQYF